The T cell receptor (beta chain) under discussion was sequenced for a study of blood T cell repertoires in COVID-19. Overall study: COVID-19 samples collected from the United States, Italy and Spain covered acute and convalescent phases.

Assay: immunoSEQ multiplex PCR; the TCRdb copy retains only in-frame clones and omits some. The sample contains roughly 340,000 clones, 87% of which appear only once. This clone turned up a few times. This receptor was taken from a woman in her fifties or sixties with COVID-19, enrolled during active disease. Sequencing used peripheral blood.

CDR3 amino acids: CAWSRGGGNQPQHF. CDR3 nucleotide sequence: TGTGCCTGGTCCCGGGGTGGGGGCAATCAGCCCCAGCATTTT. V usage is TRBV30 and J usage is TRBJ1-5, with D hard to call. V was clipped by 5 bases and J by 2 bases, with 13 bases between them. CDR1 GTSNPN and CDR2 SVGIG come from the germline V gene (reference sequence). The CDR3 runs 14 residues.